This TCR beta chain was found in a study of cytomegalovirus exposure and HLA in healthy donors. Study summary: Across around 400 genotyped donors, over 70% landed in the Caucasian-associated ancestry cluster. General study results and limits: It was taken for granted in presence/absence analyses that sequencing depth across donors was roughly uniform. When analyzed later, the rates of TCR association showed variation by HLA locus, with DRB1 the most and HLA-C the fewest.

Healthy individuals who donated bone marrow served as the donors. V lost 1 base and J lost 4, with 11 bases in between. This CDR3 region has 15 residues. Germline-derived CDR1 and CDR2 are SGHVS and FNYEAQ. PCR amplification relied on 60 Vbeta primers (plus 13 Jbeta primers). Generated by immunoSEQ multiplex PCR, the TCRdb table keeps only in-frame clones and is missing some. The sample holds more than 85,000 clones, roughly 84% seen once. With respect to this clone: The antigen remains unidentified.

The clonotype originates from a woman younger than 35 in good health and CMV-seronegative. Sequencing input: PBMCs. J is TRBJ1-5 and V is TRBV7-6; D unresolved. CDR3 sequence: CASSLDPDGNQPQHF. DNA of the CDR3: TGTGCCAGCAGCTTAGATCCTGACGGGAATCAGCCCCAGCATTTT.